The source of this T cell receptor beta chain is a study of T cell responses to AZD1222 COVID-19 vaccine. Study background: The study pooled second doses at about 4 or about 12 weeks.

Germline lookup yields CDR1 LNHDA and CDR2 SQIVND (reference sequence). The CDR3 extends over 13 amino acids. V was shortened by 8 bases and J by 1 base, with 12 bases between the two germline ends. Sequenced by immunoSEQ multiplex PCR; TCRdb stores in-frame clones only, minus some. The table includes about 110,000 clones, more than 70% detected once. The specimen was peripheral blood, collected on day 0 of AZD1222 vaccination. This rearrangement joins TRBV19 to TRBJ2-7; possibly TRBD1 or TRBD2 for D (5 bases each). This TCR was recovered from an adult in good health. CDR3 loop: CASGRQTSYEQYF. The CDR3 DNA reads TGTGCCAGTGGGAGACAGACGTCCTACGAGCAGTACTTC.